This T cell receptor beta chain was sequenced for a study of graft-versus-host responses after intestinal transplantation. Looking at the study overall: Recipients had multivisceral, liver-intestinal, or isolated intestinal transplants. Among the recipients, all got anti-thymocyte globulin induction and then tacrolimus and steroids for roughly three years.

This CDR3 comprises 12 residues. V was pared by 6 bases and J by 5 bases, with 10 bases between. Germline V gene sequence: CDR1 LNHDA, CDR2 SQIVND (reference sequence). This clone came up a few times. The antigen is not known. TCRdb keeps only in-frame clones here, not all; method: immunoSEQ multiplex PCR. Of approximately 89,000 clones listed, approximately 90% are singletons. Study results and limitations: Peak GvH clone levels in circulation were associated with early post-transplant HvG declines. GvH clones occurred in recipient marrow; some first appeared in ileum or blood.

The starting material was PBMCs, obtained 450 to 460 days after intestinal transplant. This chain connects TRBV19 to TRBJ1-2, with D possibly TRBD1 on 6 matching bases. The clonotype was recovered from a human patient who received an intestinal transplant, so some T cells may come from the graft donor. The CDR3 region is CASRDRGYGYTF. The CDR3, as DNA: TGTGCCAGTAGGGACAGAGGGTATGGCTACACCTTC.